The 18 T cell receptor beta chains listed next were all sequenced from one sample in a study of T cells after yellow fever vaccination. MiXCR, run by TCRdb on the 5' RACE reads, gives a single entry per CDR3 protein. The profile shows under 300,000 distinct CDR3 sequences, about 7% of them singletons. The sample here was CD4+ T cells sorted from PBMCs, taken 15 days after the yellow fever booster vaccination. The receptors stem from a man younger than 40 who received the YFV17D yellow fever vaccine.

This clonotype turned up a few times. The genes are TRBV7-9 and TRBJ1-2; TRBD1 aligns across 8 bases. Germline V gene data show CDR1 as SEHNR and CDR2 as FQNEAQ (reference sequence). The CDR3 consists of 15 residues. With 3 bases clipped from V and 8 bases from J, the junction kept 11 bases outside the gene matches. The chain's CDR3 is CASSLPGQAVGGYTF. The CDR3 DNA follows: TGTGCCAGCAGCTTGCCGGGACAGGCCGTGGGAGGCTACACCTTC.

The chain links TRBV3-1 to TRBJ2-7; no clear D. Germline V gene lookup returns CDR1 LGHDT and CDR2 YNNKEL (reference sequence). The CDR3 extends over 12 amino acids. With 2 bases removed from V and 4 bases from J, the gap between germline ends came to 6 bases. The CDR3 loop reads CASSQYGYEQYF. In nucleotides, the CDR3 is TGTGCCAGCAGCCAATACGGATACGAGCAGTACTTC.

This clonotype came up many times. The V gene is TRBV14, the J gene TRBJ2-3, with D perhaps matching TRBD1 (5 bases). Trimming took off 4 bases at V and 6 bases at J, with 17 bases between the two ends. CDR1 and CDR2 from the germline V gene are SGHDN and FVKESK. The CDR3 sequence is 15 residues long. CDR3 in DNA: TGTGCCAGCAGCCCTGGGGCTAGATTGTCGGATACGCAGTATTTT. Its translation: CASSPGARLSDTQYF. The variable domain in full, completed from reference TRBV14 and TRBJ2-3, reads EAGVTQFPSHSVIEKGQTVTLRCDPISGHDNLYWYRRVMGKEIKFLLHFVKESKQDESGMPNNRFLAERTGGTYSTLKVQPAELEDSGVYFCASSPGARLSDTQYFGPGTRLTVL.

This clonotype was detected ten times or more. V usage is TRBV3-1 and J usage is TRBJ2-5; D remains ambiguous. Deletions cut 5 bases from V and 5 bases from J, with 9 bases between. CDR3 length: 12 amino acids. Germline CDR1 LGHDT, CDR2 YNNKEL (reference sequence). CDR3 bases: TGTGCCAGCAGCGACCTGGGGGAGACCCAGTACTTC. Translating gives CASSDLGETQYF.

This clonotype was found a few times. The V and J genes are TRBV7-2 and TRBJ2-2; the match to TRBD1 covers 7 bases. Unmatched junction bases numbered 5, after V lost 5 bases and J lost 2 bases. The CDR3 spans 15 residues. From germline, CDR1 is SGHTA and CDR2 FQGNSA. The CDR3 sequence: CASSRTGANTGELFF. CDR3 bases: TGTGCCAGCAGCCGAACAGGGGCAAACACCGGGGAGCTGTTTTTT.

This clonotype was picked up a small number of times. The chain has TRBV24-1 and TRBJ2-2; the D is unclear. The CDR3 is 13 residues long. From germline, CDR1 is KGHDR and CDR2 SFDVKD. V was trimmed by 2 bases and J by 5 bases, leaving 5 bases between them. CDR3 region: CATSDSVTGELFF. Here the CDR3 DNA reads TGTGCCACCAGTGATTCCGTGACCGGGGAGCTGTTTTTT.

This clonotype was seen only a few times. This rearrangement joins TRBV7-2 to TRBJ2-1; D is ambiguous. This CDR3 is built from 16 residues. Trimming left V 4 bases short and J 0 bases short, with 13 bases between. Germline V gene data show CDR1 as SGHTA and CDR2 as FQGNSA. CDR3 sequence (DNA): TGTGCCAGCAGCTGGGCCACTTCGAGCTCCTACAATGAGCAGTTCTTC. Its translation: CASSWATSSSYNEQFF. Full variable domain (missing parts from reference TRBV7-2 and TRBJ2-1): GAGVSQSPSNKVTEKGKDVELRCDPISGHTALYWYRQSLGQGLEFLIYFQGNSAPDKSGLPSDRFSAERTGGSVSTLTIQRTQQEDSAVYLCASSWATSSSYNEQFFGPGTRLTVL.

This clonotype has only a few counts. The chain has TRBV5-1 and TRBJ1-1, with 7 bases identical to TRBD1. Germline V CDR1 and CDR2: SGHRS, YFSETQ. Germline trimming cut 3 bases from V and 1 base from J; bases unmatched to any gene: 3. The CDR3 covers 14 residues. CDR3 nucleotides: TGCGCCAGCAGCTACCGGACAGGGAACACTGAAGCTTTCTTT. Translated, it gives CASSYRTGNTEAFF.

The sample holds many counts of this clonotype. The chain has TRBV20-1 and TRBJ2-5; D tentatively reads TRBD1 or TRBD2 (5 bases each). CDR1 DFQATT and CDR2 SNEGSKA come from the germline V gene (reference sequence). Trimming cost V 2 bases and J 7 bases, with 14 bases left between them. The CDR3 loop spans 13 amino acids. CDR3 nucleotides: TGCAGTGCTAGAACCCCCGGTGGGGGGACCCAGTACTTC. Residues: CSARTPGGGTQYF.

This clonotype appeared a few times. The chain combines TRBV3-1 with TRBJ2-7; the match to TRBD2 covers 8 bases. After removal of 3 bases from V and 6 bases from J, the junction contained 13 bases not matched to a gene. CDR1 and CDR2 from the germline V gene are LGHDT and YNNKEL (reference sequence). This CDR3 spans 16 amino acids. The CDR3 is CASSQPWVREVGEQYF. Here the CDR3 DNA reads TGTGCCAGCAGCCAGCCGTGGGTGCGGGAGGTGGGCGAGCAGTACTTC.

As for this clonotype: A much larger clone lies a single base off, so this may be a read error. The J gene is TRBJ2-5, the V gene TRBV5-6, with TRBD2 matching over 7 bases. The CDR3 runs to 14 residues. The J segment lost 4 bases and the V segment lost 3 bases, leaving 6 bases of the junction unmatched. CDR1 SGHDT and CDR2 YYEEEE come from the germline V gene. The DNA for the CDR3 is TGTGCCAGCAGCTACGGCCTAGCGGTAGAGACCCAGTACTTC. It codes for CASSYGLAVETQYF. Full variable domain (missing parts from reference TRBV5-6 and TRBJ2-5): DAGVTQSPTHLIKTRGQQVTLRCSPKSGHDTVSWYQQALGQGPQFIFQYYEEEERQRGNFPDRFSGHQFPNYSSELNVNALLLGDSALYLCASSYGLAVETQYFGPGTRLLVL.

This sequence joins TRBV9 and TRBJ2-7; D remains unclear. Trimming cost V 2 bases and J 4 bases, with 7 bases left between them. Germline V CDR1 and CDR2: SGDLS, YYNGEE. CDR3 length: 12 amino acids. The CDR3 coding sequence is TGTGCCAGCAGCGTCCCAGAATACGAGCAGTACTTC. Translation: CASSVPEYEQYF.

This clonotype was found a few times. The rearrangement uses TRBV30 and TRBJ2-7; D is ambiguous. Per germline, CDR1 GTSNPN and CDR2 SVGIG (reference sequence). CDR3 length: 11 amino acids. V dropped 2 bases and J dropped 3 bases, with 5 bases sitting between them. The CDR3 loop reads CAWSINYEQYF. The CDR3 region has the DNA TGTGCCTGGAGTATAAACTACGAGCAGTACTTC.

The table lists this clonotype with a few counts. The chain uses TRBV11-1 and TRBJ2-7; unclear D gene. V gave up 5 bases and J gave up 0 bases, with 14 bases separating them. Germline V CDR1 and CDR2: SGHAT, FQDESV (reference sequence). The length of the CDR3 is 15 residues. The CDR3 nucleotides read TGTGCCAGCAGCCCAGGAGAAAGAGCCTCCTACGAGCAGTACTTC. Translating it yields CASSPGERASYEQYF.

This clonotype was seen repeatedly, ten times or more. J is TRBJ1-1 and V is TRBV5-6; no clear D. Trimming took off 1 base at V and 10 bases at J, with 11 bases between the two ends. This CDR3 region has 12 residues. CDR1 and CDR2 (germline): SGHDT, YYEEEE. Here the CDR3 reads CASSLMRNGAFF. CDR3 sequence (DNA): TGTGCCAGCAGCTTGATGCGAAACGGAGCTTTCTTT.

This clonotype was seen ten or more times. The genes are TRBV14 and TRBJ2-5, with D possibly being TRBD1 or TRBD2 (5 bases each). V was shortened by 0 bases and J by 4 bases, with 12 bases between the two germline ends. This CDR3 region has 15 residues. Germline V lookup: CDR1 SGHDN, CDR2 FVKESK. The CDR3 coding sequence is TGTGCCAGCAGCCAAGAAAAGGGGAGCTTAGAGACCCAGTACTTC. Translation gives CASSQEKGSLETQYF.

The sample holds a few counts of this clonotype. The V call is TRBV7-2, the J call TRBJ1-2; 10 bases align to TRBD1. The germline V gene encodes CDR1 SGHTA and CDR2 FQGNSA. This CDR3 spans 15 amino acids. The junction had 11 bases not matched to a gene; V was cut back by 1 base and J by 12 bases. CDR3 in DNA: TGTGCCAGCAGCTTAGATCCGGGACAGGGGCGCGGTAACACCTTC. Translation gives CASSLDPGQGRGNTF. The complete variable domain, with remaining parts taken from reference TRBV7-2 and TRBJ1-2, reads GAGVSQSPSNKVTEKGKDVELRCDPISGHTALYWYRQSLGQGLEFLIYFQGNSAPDKSGLPSDRFSAERTGGSVSTLTIQRTQQEDSAVYLCASSLDPGQGRGNTFGSGTRLTVV.

The table lists this clonotype with a count of one. The chain has TRBV10-2 and TRBJ2-1; either TRBD1 or TRBD2 may supply D (6 bases each). V was clipped by 10 bases and J by 8 bases, with 18 bases between them. CDR3 size: 13 residues. Germline CDR1 reads WSHSY; CDR2 reads SAAADI. CDR3: CATEDSRRDEQFF. The CDR3 bases are TGCGCCACCGAGGACAGCCGGAGGGATGAGCAGTTCTTC.